This TCR beta chain is drawn from a study of CD8+ T cells in alopecia areata. Findings of the study overall: When scalp samples are sequenced, resident alphabeta T cells of normal skin are also captured.

Alopecia areata patients provided lesional scalp punch biopsies and peripheral blood. Both CD4+ and CD8+ T cells were separated by sorting PBMCs. This clone has just a few counts. Its antigen is unknown. Once RNA had been extracted, it was reverse transcribed into cDNA to act as the sequencing template. TCRdb's table, derived via immunoSEQ multiplex PCR, lists solely in-frame clones and lacks some. The sample consists of approximately 58,000 clones, 44% of them appearing once. Trimming stripped 4 bases from V and 5 bases from J, with 14 bases between. Germline V CDR1 and CDR2: SQVTM, ANQGSEA. The CDR3 contains 13 residues.

The receptor's source is a human donor with alopecia areata. Source material: NKG2D-low CD8+ T cells sorted from blood. The chain recombines TRBV29-1 with TRBJ1-1; the D gene is possibly TRBD1 (6 bases). CDR3 bases: TGCAGCGTTGTTAGAGGGGGGCTGACTGAAGCTTTCTTT. Protein sequence: CSVVRGGLTEAFF.